This entry is about one T cell receptor beta chain. What it recognizes is unknown. TCRdb independently ran MiXCR on the 5' RACE reads; one entry per CDR3 protein. The sample has 55,000 or so distinct CDR3 sequences; less than 25% are singletons. The sorted Tregs were CD4+CD25+CD127-/low cells. Study results and limitations: Whole repertoires were not studied in the larger cohort, only one V-J beta rearrangement.

This CDR3 comprises 11 residues. V lost 8 bases and J lost 8; bases outside the gene matches: 5. The receptor comes from a female donor with breast cancer. Material: tumor-infiltrating Tregs sorted from the breast tumor. The rearrangement joins TRBV12-3 or TRBV12-4 to TRBJ1-1; 7 bases fit TRBD1. The CDR3 coding sequence is TGTGCCAGCGGAAAGACAGGGGAAGCTTTCTTT. Amino acid sequence: CASGKTGEAFF.